This T cell receptor beta chain was sequenced for a study of T cells after yellow fever vaccination. TCRdb reprocessed the 5' RACE reads via MiXCR and lists one record per CDR3 protein. Of under 250,000 distinct CDR3 sequences listed, 6.9% were seen once; the top ten hold roughly 0.9%. This clonotype showed up many times. There are 11 residues in the CDR3. V was clipped by 6 bases and J by 2 bases, with 4 bases between them. Germline CDR1 is SGHRS and CDR2 is YFSETQ. This TCR was sampled from a man aged 30 to 39 who received the YFV17D yellow fever vaccine. The sample was CD4+ T cells sorted from PBMCs, taken 15 days after the yellow fever booster vaccination. V gene TRBV5-1 combines with J gene TRBJ2-3, with D unclear. Here the CDR3 reads CASKSTDTQYF. Written as DNA, the CDR3 is TGCGCCAGCAAATCCACAGATACGCAGTATTTT.